Below, one T cell receptor (beta chain) is given with its context. The antigen remains undetermined. Germline-derived CDR1 and CDR2 are SEHNR and FQNEAQ (reference sequence). V shed 1 base and J shed 6 bases, with 13 bases lying between them. There are 15 residues in the CDR3. These data belong to a study of Ad26.COV2.S vaccination and SARS-CoV-2 variants. Study-level information: Donor participated within the Ad26.COV2.S arm of the COV1001 trial. Each vaccinee took Ad26.COV2.S intramuscularly, once or twice 56 days apart.

The study's findings and limits: Placebo recipients and vaccine recipients were similar in non-spike TCR breadth.

Only in-frame clones appear in the TCRdb table, and some are missing; sequencing was by immunoSEQ multiplex PCR. The table records around 300,000 clones, around 89% of them present only once. Treatment specified: approximately 18 received Ad26.COV2.S at low or high dose, single or two shots; about five received placebo; per-sample allocation not given. Sampling occurred on day 63 after the first vaccine or placebo injection. This TCR came from a person aged 18-60 years who received the Ad26.COV2.S COVID-19 vaccine or a placebo. The V call is TRBV7-9, the J call TRBJ1-5, with D tentatively TRBD1 (5 bases). This sample comprised peripheral blood, obtained in a trial of Ad26.COV2.S vaccine versus placebo. Written as DNA, the CDR3 is TGTGCCAGCAGCTTAGAGGCCGGGGCCAGTCAGCCCCAGCATTTT. This sequence encodes CASSLEAGASQPQHF.